One and the same sample provided the 16 T cell receptor beta chains below, sequenced in a study of patients and donors after allogeneic stem cell transplantation. TCRdb re-called the RT-PCR reads with MiXCR, one entry per CDR3 protein. The repertoire includes approximately 220,000 distinct CDR3 sequences, roughly two fifths of them detected once, and 9.5% to 13% sits in the top ten. Material: blood, either unsorted or a sorted T cell fraction (not recorded which). Receptor source: a human donor who was either an allogeneic HSCT recipient or a stem cell or donor lymphocyte infusion donor (not recorded which). It is not recorded whose cells these are; they may come from a transplant donor.

The J gene is TRBJ2-3, the V gene TRBV7-3; D remains unclear. CDR1 and CDR2 (germline): SGHTA, FQGTGA. The CDR3 contains 13 residues. Trimming took 4 bases from V and 2 from J, leaving 7 bases between them. For the CDR3, the DNA is TGTGCCAGCAGCTCAGAGCCCACAGATACGCAGTATTTT. It codes for CASSSEPTDTQYF.

The CDR3 region is CASSPGTGLGNQPQHF. The CDR3 DNA sequence: TGTGCCAGCAGCCCGGGGACAGGCCTGGGCAATCAGCCCCAGCATTTT. The V gene is TRBV6-5, the J gene TRBJ1-5; 8 bases are shared with TRBD1. Germline V gives CDR1 MNHEY, CDR2 SVGAGI. J lost 2 bases, V lost 6 bases, and 9 bases had no gene match. CDR3 size: 16 residues.

This clonotype was seen just once. The CDR3 is CSSFRGGLAKNIQYF. The DNA for the CDR3 is TGCAGTTCCTTTCGGGGCGGTCTAGCCAAAAACATTCAGTACTTC. V gene TRBV20-1 combines with J gene TRBJ2-4; D may match TRBD1 or TRBD2 (5 bases each). The CDR3 has 15 amino acids. Germline V lookup: CDR1 DFQATT, CDR2 SNEGSKA (reference sequence). V dropped 8 bases and J dropped 0 bases, with 17 bases sitting between them.

The chain has TRBV6-5 and TRBJ2-7, with TRBD1 identical over 8 bases. Unmatched junction bases numbered 4, after V lost 6 bases and J lost 3 bases. Germline CDR1 reads MNHEY; CDR2 reads SVGAGI. The CDR3 loop spans 13 amino acids. This CDR3 reads CASSRDRYYEQYF. The CDR3 DNA follows: TGTGCCAGCAGCCGGGACAGGTACTACGAGCAGTACTTC.

The chain joins TRBV12-3 or TRBV12-4 to TRBJ2-3; TRBD1 aligns across 8 bases. The CDR3 totals 14 residues. V gave up 5 bases and J gave up 0 bases; unmatched junction bases: 1. The CDR3 reads CASSGQGSTDTQYF. In DNA, the CDR3 is TGTGCCAGCAGTGGACAGGGAAGCACAGATACGCAGTATTTT.

The chain has TRBV10-2 and TRBJ2-1, with TRBD2 matching over 8 bases. The V segment lost 6 bases and the J segment 6 bases; nucleotides outside the gene matches: 4. This CDR3 contains 13 residues. CDR1 is WSHSY and CDR2 is SAAADI in the germline V gene. The CDR3 nucleotides read TGCGCCAGCAGGGGACTAGTTAGCAATGAGCAGTTCTTC. Protein sequence: CASRGLVSNEQFF.

The chain employs TRBV12-3 or TRBV12-4 and TRBJ1-4; D unresolved. This CDR3 has 13 amino acids. Trimming left V 3 bases short and J 8 bases short, with 10 bases between. The CDR3: CASSFSSREKLFF. The DNA for the CDR3 is TGTGCCAGCAGTTTTAGCAGCCGGGAAAAACTGTTTTTT.

The V gene is TRBV12-3 or TRBV12-4, the J gene TRBJ1-2; D gene uncertain. The CDR3 totals 14 residues. V lost 6 bases and J lost 4, with 15 bases in between. The CDR3 is CASRSGLTLYGYTF. DNA for the CDR3: TGTGCCAGCAGGAGTGGCCTTACACTCTATGGCTACACCTTC.

This clonotype was counted a few times. V usage is TRBV12-3 or TRBV12-4 and J usage is TRBJ1-1, with D perhaps TRBD1 (6 bases). Deletions cut 7 bases from V and 5 bases from J, with 14 bases between. CDR3 length: 13 amino acids. The CDR3 spells CASTRGARTEAFF. The CDR3 DNA reads as TGTGCCAGCACGAGGGGGGCGAGGACTGAAGCTTTCTTT.

The rearrangement links TRBV5-1 to TRBJ1-1; 10 bases are a match to TRBD1. V was clipped by 3 bases and J by 6 bases; unmatched bases: 8. The CDR3 is 15 amino acids. Germline V gene sequence: CDR1 SGHRS, CDR2 YFSETQ. The CDR3 nucleotides are TGCGCCAGCAGCTCTAGGGACAGGGGACATGCTGAAGCTTTCTTT. Translation gives CASSSRDRGHAEAFF.

This clonotype has at least ten counts. This chain uses TRBV6-1 with TRBJ1-4; tentative D call: TRBD1 (6 bases). The CDR3 runs 14 residues. Trimming left V 9 bases short and J 7 bases short, with 18 bases between. Germline V gene data show CDR1 as MNHNS and CDR2 as SASEGT. The CDR3 DNA follows: TGTGCCAGTCTCCGGGGGCCGGGAGGTGAAAAACTGTTTTTT. This sequence encodes CASLRGPGGEKLFF.

This clonotype was counted a few times. The chain has TRBV6-1 and TRBJ1-5; D is possibly TRBD1 (5 bases). Between the trimmed V and J ends, which lost 5 bases and 5 bases, there was a span of 16 bases. This CDR3 has 15 amino acids. Germline V gives CDR1 MNHNS, CDR2 SASEGT. The CDR3 is CASSPGAESHQPQHF. CDR3 nucleotides: TGTGCCAGCAGTCCCGGGGCAGAATCCCATCAGCCCCAGCATTTT.

V and J are TRBV5-5 and TRBJ1-5; D gene ambiguous. Germline assignment: CDR1 SGHKS and CDR2 YYEKEE (reference sequence). The CDR3 covers 14 residues. V was shortened by 2 bases and J by 4 bases, with 10 bases between the two germline ends. Here the CDR3 reads CASSLSSGNQPQHF. The CDR3 bases are TGTGCCAGCAGCTTAAGTTCGGGGAATCAGCCCCAGCATTTT.

This chain links TRBV5-1 with TRBJ1-3; D is possibly TRBD1 (5 bases). The V gene's germline CDR1 is SGHRS and CDR2 YFSETQ. This CDR3 has 14 amino acids. Trimming pared 4 bases from V and 8 bases from J, leaving 16 bases between. The CDR3 region has the DNA TGCGCCAGCAGCCAAGGGACTCCGGGGGACACCATATATTTT. This translates into CASSQGTPGDTIYF.

This chain connects TRBV7-9 to TRBJ1-1, with unresolved D. Germline loops: CDR1 SEHNR, CDR2 FQNEAQ (reference sequence). The CDR3 has 13 amino acids. V lost 4 bases and J lost 4, with 10 bases in between. CDR3 residues: CASSSLAGTEAFF. The CDR3 bases are TGTGCCAGCAGCTCCCTCGCAGGCACTGAAGCTTTCTTT.

This rearrangement joins TRBV12-3 or TRBV12-4 to TRBJ2-3; D possibly corresponds to TRBD1 (6 bases). This CDR3 has 11 amino acids. Trimming took off 5 bases at V and 9 bases at J, with 9 bases between the two ends. CDR3: CASSNTGTQYF. For the CDR3, the DNA is TGTGCCAGCAGTAACACAGGGACGCAGTATTTT.